A selection of T cell receptor beta chains follows, all from one sample in a study of PD-L1 blockade in urothelial cancer. The table came from immunoSEQ multiplex PCR; TCRdb's copy has only in-frame clones and leaves some out. This sample has 20,000 to 25,000 clones, with around 90% found just once. Sequences were derived from PBMCs, sampled around atezolizumab (anti-PD-L1) treatment. These receptors were collected from an older woman with urothelial cancer. Both conserved end residues are part of each CDR3. D genes are given only for firm matches. Clone size is stated in some rows and not others, as once, few, many or a class when expanded.

cdr3_aa cdr3_nt v_call clone_size j_call d_call
CASSAEGARILNTEAFF TGTGCCAGCAGCGCTGAGGGGGCGCGAATCCTTAACACTGAAGCTTTCTTT TRBV2 - TRBJ1-1 TRBD1
CASSPGTSGSRETQYF TGTGCCAGCTCACCCGGGACTAGCGGGAGTAGAGAGACCCAGTACTTC TRBV18 - TRBJ2-5 TRBD2
CASSLTGPGANVLTF TGTGCCAGCAGTTTGACAGGGCCTGGGGCCAACGTCCTGACTTTC TRBV27 - TRBJ2-6 TRBD1
CASSLFGTGGYTEAFF TGTGCCAGCAGCTTGTTCGGGACAGGGGGTTACACTGAAGCTTTCTTT TRBV5-6 medium-sized TRBJ1-1 TRBD1
CASSPALNTEAFF TGTGCCAGCTCACCGGCCCTGAACACTGAAGCTTTCTTT TRBV18 - TRBJ1-1 -
CAISGASYNEQFF TGTGCCATCAGTGGGGCCTCCTACAATGAGCAGTTCTTC TRBV10-3 - TRBJ2-1 -
CASSRVGGGSKNIQYF TGTGCCAGCAGCCGGGTAGGGGGGGGTTCCAAAAACATTCAGTACTTC TRBV7-3 - TRBJ2-4 -
CASTGRGGRQPQHF TGTGCCAGCACGGGACGGGGGGGCCGGCAGCCCCAGCATTTT TRBV6-1 - TRBJ1-5 -
CASSQDPTSGRLYEQYF TGCGCCAGCAGCCAAGACCCCACTAGCGGGAGACTCTACGAGCAGTACTTC TRBV4-1 - TRBJ2-7 TRBD2
CASSLRDRGPGQPQHF TGTGCCAGCAGCCTACGGGACAGGGGGCCGGGTCAGCCCCAGCATTTT TRBV5-6 - TRBJ1-5 TRBD1
CASSSRLYGYTF TGTGCCAGCAGTTCCAGGCTGTATGGCTACACCTTC TRBV28 - TRBJ1-2 -
CASSVTQGRETQYF TGTGCCAGCAGTGTGACGCAGGGGAGAGAGACCCAGTACTTC TRBV6-1 - TRBJ2-5 -
CASARDRVTEAFF TGTGCCAGTGCTAGGGACAGGGTGACTGAAGCTTTCTTT TRBV28 - TRBJ1-1 TRBD1
CASSYSSRGATEAFF TGTGCCAGCAGTTACTCAAGTAGGGGTGCGACTGAAGCTTTCTTT TRBV6-5 - TRBJ1-1 -
CASRTRQGFSGELFF TGTGCCAGCAGGACGCGGCAGGGTTTTTCCGGGGAGCTGTTTTTT TRBV6-1 - TRBJ2-2 -